This T cell receptor (beta chain) appears in the sequencing data of a study of T-cell memory formation after mild COVID-19. TCRdb ran MiXCR on the 5' RACE reads and lists one entry per CDR3 protein. The sample carries roughly 340,000 distinct CDR3 sequences, approximately 15% recorded once. Study findings and constraints: Second-wave clones that peaked on day 37 lacked confirmed SARS-CoV-2 specificity. Pre-infection memory harbored some responding clones, suggesting cross-reactive memory joined. Mostly located in CM and EM were contracting CD4+ clones, with contracting CD8+ clones located in EMRA.

Of note for this clonotype: What it binds is not known.

Per germline, CDR1 LGHDT and CDR2 YNNKEL (reference sequence). The V gene lost 5 bases and the J gene lost 6 bases, with 16 bases spanning the gap. This CDR3 is 14 amino acids long. Sequenced sample: PBMCs or a T cell subset sorted from them (not recorded which). The V call is TRBV3-1, the J call TRBJ1-2; tentatively, D is TRBD1 (5 bases). This receptor was taken from a young man who had mild COVID-19 (a few samples of this study predate the infection). Cell type and time point are not known. The CDR3 is CASSGGTSLDGYTF. CDR3 coding DNA: TGTGCCAGCAGCGGAGGGACGTCGCTGGATGGCTACACCTTC. The entire variable domain, with the rest obtained from reference TRBV3-1 and TRBJ1-2, is as follows: DTAVSQTPKYLVTQMGNDKSIKCEQNLGHDTMYWYKQDSKKFLKIMFSYNNKELIINETVPNRFSPKSPDKAHLNLHINSLELGDSAVYFCASSGGTSLDGYTFGSGTRLTVV.